This TCR beta chain was captured by sequencing in a study of blood T cell repertoires in COVID-19. For the study at large: Samples of COVID-19 (acute and convalescent) were obtained from the United States, Italy and Spain. Sources were T cells, B-cell-depleted T cells, or PBMCs; the material itself was cDNA or gDNA.

With V trimmed by 3 bases and J by 1 base, 3 bases remained unmatched. CDR3 length equals 14 residues. Germline V gives CDR1 LGHNA, CDR2 YNFKEQ. Here immunoSEQ multiplex PCR was the method, and the copy in TCRdb shows in-frame clones only, minus some. The sample comprises more than 250,000 clones, roughly 90% of which are singletons, and approximately 1.5% rests with the top ten. Sequencing input: PBMCs or T cells enriched from blood (not recorded which). The chain employs TRBV4-2 and TRBJ2-7; TRBD2 matches 7 bases. The TCR comes from a woman between 18 and 29 years old with acute COVID-19. The CDR3 region is CASSQTSISYEQYF. DNA for the CDR3: TGTGCCAGCAGCCAGACTAGCATATCCTACGAGCAGTACTTC.